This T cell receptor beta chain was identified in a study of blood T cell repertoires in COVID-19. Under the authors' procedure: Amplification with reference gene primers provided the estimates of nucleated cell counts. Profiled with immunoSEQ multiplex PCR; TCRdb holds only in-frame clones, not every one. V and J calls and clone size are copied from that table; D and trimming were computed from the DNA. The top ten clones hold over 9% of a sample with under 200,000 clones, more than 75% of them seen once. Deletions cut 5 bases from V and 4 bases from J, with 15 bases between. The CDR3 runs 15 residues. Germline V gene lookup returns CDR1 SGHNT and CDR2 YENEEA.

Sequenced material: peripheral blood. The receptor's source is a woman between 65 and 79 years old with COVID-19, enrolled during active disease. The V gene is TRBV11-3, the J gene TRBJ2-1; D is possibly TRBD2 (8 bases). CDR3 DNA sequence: TGTGCCAGCAGCGCGGGGGGCAGGGGGTACAATGAGCAGTTCTTC. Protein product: CASSAGGRGYNEQFF.